The 10 T cell receptor beta chains below come from one sample, sequenced in a study of blood T cell repertoires in COVID-19. Generated by immunoSEQ multiplex PCR, the TCRdb table keeps only in-frame clones and is missing some. Found here are approximately 150,000 clones, approximately 93% of them singletons; the top ten hold roughly 2%. The material sequenced was peripheral blood. Receptors were obtained from a woman aged 55 to 70 with COVID-19, enrolled during active disease.

The genes are TRBV20-1 and TRBJ2-3; D is unresolved. The CDR3 is 13 amino acids. Germline CDR1 DFQATT, CDR2 SNEGSKA (reference sequence). The V end lost 3 bases, the J end lost 2 bases, and 9 bases lay between the germline ends. CDR3 in amino acids: CSASSSLTDTQYF. The CDR3 DNA is TGCAGTGCTAGTTCCAGTCTCACAGATACGCAGTATTTT.

The chain joins TRBV5-1 to TRBJ1-1, with 7 bases matching TRBD1. CDR1 is SGHRS and CDR2 is YFSETQ in the germline V gene. This CDR3 spans 14 amino acids. J was trimmed by 0 bases and V by 5 bases; bases with no gene match: 4. This CDR3 reads CASSRDRMNTEAFF. The CDR3 coding sequence is TGCGCCAGCAGTCGGGACAGAATGAACACTGAAGCTTTCTTT.

This chain joins TRBV7-2 and TRBJ1-3; D is ambiguous. With 5 bases removed from V and 4 bases from J, the gap between germline ends came to 12 bases. CDR3 length: 14 residues. Germline-derived CDR1 and CDR2 are SGHTA and FQGNSA. The CDR3 bases are TGTGCCAGCAGCCGTGATCCGAGGGGAAACACCATATATTTT. Translation: CASSRDPRGNTIYF.

The chain couples TRBV4-1 to TRBJ1-1; 11 nucleotides match TRBD1. There are 17 residues in the CDR3. V dropped 2 bases and J dropped 3; count of bases not matched to a gene: 8. Germline CDR1 reads MGHRA; CDR2 reads YSYEKL. The CDR3 spells CASSQRPGDRGYTEAFF. The CDR3 coding sequence is TGCGCCAGCAGCCAACGACCGGGGGACAGGGGGTACACTGAAGCTTTCTTT.

The rearrangement uses TRBV9 and TRBJ1-2, with 9 positions matching TRBD1. V was pared by 5 bases and J by 1 base, with 6 bases of the junction left unmatched. In germline, CDR1 is SGDLS, CDR2 YYNGEE. The CDR3 has 15 residues. In DNA, the CDR3 is TGTGCCAGCAGTAAACGGGACAGGGTTAACTATGGCTACACCTTC. It translates to CASSKRDRVNYGYTF.

Details on this clone: This sample also contains other DNA sequences that code for the same CDR3. V and J are TRBV2 and TRBJ2-5, with a possible D match to TRBD1 (5 bases). With 7 bases removed from V and 4 bases from J, the gap between germline ends came to 13 bases. This CDR3 comprises 13 residues. Looked up from germline, CDR1 is SNHLY and CDR2 is FYNNEI. The CDR3 sequence is CASTSGLGETQYF. CDR3 bases: TGTGCCAGCACTTCAGGGTTAGGAGAGACCCAGTACTTC.

The chain carries TRBV5-1 and TRBJ2-5; perhaps TRBD1 as D (5 bases). This CDR3 comprises 16 residues. Germline loops: CDR1 SGHRS, CDR2 YFSETQ. V lost 4 bases and J 0 bases, leaving 16 bases between the germline ends. CDR3 sequence (DNA): TGCGCCAGCAGCCCCAAGTTGGCAGGGAACCAAGAGACCCAGTACTTC. This gives the protein CASSPKLAGNQETQYF.

The chain uses TRBV7-9 and TRBJ1-2; maybe TRBD1 (6 bases). The CDR3 extends over 13 amino acids. V lost 4 bases, J lost 6 bases, and 12 bases lay in between. Germline CDR1 is SEHNR and CDR2 is FQNEAQ (reference sequence). For the CDR3, the DNA is TGTGCCAGCAGCTCCCCGGGGGGGCATGGCTACACCTTC. It is translated as CASSSPGGHGYTF. The variable domain in full, with the rest retrieved from reference TRBV7-9 and TRBJ1-2, is DTGVSQNPRHKITKRGQNVTFRCDPISEHNRLYWYRQTLGQGPEFLTYFQNEAQLEKSRLLSDRFSAERPKGSFSTLEIQRTEQGDSAMYLCASSSPGGHGYTFGSGTRLTVV.

The chain joins TRBV4-3 to TRBJ1-1; 9 bases are a match to TRBD1. The CDR3 length is 16 residues. Trimming cost V 4 bases and J 0 bases; bases outside gene matches: 6. CDR1 LGHNA and CDR2 YSLEER come from the germline V gene. The chain's CDR3 is CASSRFTGGLNTEAFF. Written as DNA, the CDR3 is TGCGCCAGCAGCCGTTTCACAGGGGGCTTGAACACTGAAGCTTTCTTT.

This sequence joins TRBV12-3 or TRBV12-4 and TRBJ2-7, with D perhaps TRBD1 (6 bases). The CDR3 has 12 residues. V lost 6 bases, J lost 6 bases, and 12 bases lay in between. In DNA, the CDR3 is TGTGCCAGCAGCATCACAGGGATCGAGCAGTACTTC. It specifies CASSITGIEQYF.